This T cell receptor beta chain came from a study of technical replicates of blood from a handful of donors. This CDR3 is 15 amino acids long. Trimming took 8 bases from V and 7 from J; bases not matched to a gene: 15. The germline V gene has CDR1 SNHLY and CDR2 FYNNEI. Some clones are missing from TCRdb's copy, which holds only in-frame ones; the method was immunoSEQ multiplex PCR. The repertoire includes under 55,000 clones, more than 95% of them detected once, and roughly 0.36% sits in the top ten. The sample comprised T cells isolated from PBMCs. The receptor's source is a human donor in good health. The J gene is TRBJ2-7, the V gene TRBV2; 9 bases are shared with TRBD2. This CDR3 is CASRRGDGGLAEQYF. CDR3 DNA: TGTGCCAGCCGTCGGGGGGACGGTGGACTAGCGGAGCAGTACTTC. Looking up the rest from reference TRBV2 and TRBJ2-7 gives the full variable domain: EPEVTQTPSHQVTQMGQEVILRCVPISNHLYFYWYRQILGQKVEFLVSFYNNEISEKSEIFDDQFSVERPDGSNFTLKIRSTKLEDSAMYFCASRRGDGGLAEQYFGPGTRLTVT.